These T cell receptor beta chains were read from a single sample in a study of somatic mutations in cytotoxic T cells in rheumatoid arthritis. Generated by immunoSEQ multiplex PCR, the TCRdb table keeps only in-frame clones and is missing some. The table records under 35,000 clones, around 86% of them present only once. The sequenced sample was CD8+ T cells sorted from blood. The receptors were gathered from an adult with rheumatoid arthritis. The CDR3 runs from the conserved cysteine through the conserved F or W. D genes are given only for firm matches. Some rows have no size entry. The others give once, few or many, or a class for an expanded clone.

clone_size | j_call | d_call | v_call | cdr3_aa | cdr3_nt
- | TRBJ2-7 | - | TRBV7-9 | CASSPAGVYEQYF | TGTGCCAGCAGCCCTGCAGGGGTCTACGAGCAGTACTTC
few | TRBJ1-1 | - | TRBV4-1 | CASSPREVSEAFF | TGCGCCAGCAGTCCCAGGGAGGTCTCTGAAGCTTTCTTT
- | TRBJ2-2 | - | TRBV19 | CASTLFGLSGELFF | TGTGCCAGTACTCTTTTTGGCTTATCGGGGGAGCTGTTTTTT
- | TRBJ2-1 | - | TRBV29-1 | CSVESTSLIDEQFF | TGCAGCGTTGAAAGTACCTCCCTAATAGATGAGCAGTTCTTC
- | TRBJ2-7 | TRBD1 | TRBV4-1 | CASSPKGGQGEPYEQYF | TGCGCCAGCAGCCCCAAGGGGGGACAGGGGGAACCATACGAGCAGTACTTC
- | TRBJ2-7 | - | TRBV30 | CAWRTDGSYEQYF | TGTGCCTGGAGGACCGACGGGTCCTACGAGCAGTACTTC
few | TRBJ1-2 | - | TRBV28 | CASSFVGGPFNYGYTF | TGTGCCAGCAGTTTCGTCGGGGGGCCATTTAACTATGGCTACACCTTC
- | TRBJ2-1 | TRBD2 | TRBV5-1 | CASSSSLSTSGRSDEQFF | TGCGCCAGCAGCTCTAGCCTGTCGACTAGCGGGAGGTCGGATGAGCAGTTCTTC
- | TRBJ2-7 | - | TRBV27 | CASRNRDPRYEQYF | TGTGCCAGCAGAAACCGGGACCCGCGCTACGAGCAGTACTTC
- | TRBJ2-1 | TRBD2 | TRBV6-6 | CASSYSVLAVYNEQFF | TGTGCCAGCAGTTACTCGGTCCTAGCGGTCTACAATGAGCAGTTCTTC
- | TRBJ2-7 | - | TRBV27 | CASSFGDVSYEQYF | TGTGCCAGCAGTTTTGGGGACGTTTCCTACGAGCAGTACTTC
- | TRBJ1-2 | - | TRBV9 | CASMSQIYGYTF | TGTGCCAGCATGTCACAGATCTATGGCTACACCTTC
- | TRBJ2-1 | TRBD2 | TRBV5-1 | CASVGLAGDNEQFF | TGCGCCAGCGTCGGACTAGCGGGGGACAATGAGCAGTTCTTC
- | TRBJ2-2 | TRBD2 | TRBV4-1 | CASSQLRGGPGELFF | TGCGCCAGCAGCCAACTGCGGGGGGGCCCCGGGGAGCTGTTTTTT
- | TRBJ2-5 | - | TRBV7-9 | CASSLQIQETQYF | TGTGCCAGCAGCTTGCAAATCCAAGAGACCCAGTACTTC
- | TRBJ2-7 | - | TRBV4-3 | CASSQDSSAYDEQYF | TGCGCCAGCAGCCAAGACTCATCGGCTTACGACGAGCAGTACTTC
- | TRBJ2-1 | - | TRBV11-2 | CASSFLYEQFF | TGTGCCAGCAGCTTTTTATATGAGCAGTTCTTC
- | TRBJ2-1 | - | TRBV6-5 | CASSINRYNEQFF | TGTGCCAGCAGCATTAACAGATACAATGAGCAGTTCTTC
few | TRBJ2-4 | - | TRBV4-2 | CASSPGAGNIQYF | TGTGCCAGCAGCCCGGGGGCCGGGAACATTCAGTACTTC
- | TRBJ2-7 | TRBD2 | TRBV30 | CAWSPPSGRNEQYF | TGTGCCTGGAGTCCCCCTAGCGGGAGAAACGAGCAGTACTTC
- | TRBJ2-2 | - | TRBV6-6 | CASSSLVGELFF | TGTGCCAGCAGTTCCTTGGTCGGGGAGCTGTTTTTT
- | TRBJ2-2 | - | TRBV27 | CASSLQESTGELFF | TGTGCCAGCAGTTTGCAGGAGAGCACCGGGGAGCTGTTTTTT
- | TRBJ1-1 | - | TRBV6-1 | CASSEPDTEAFF | TGTGCCAGCAGTGAACCGGACACTGAAGCTTTCTTT
- | TRBJ2-2 | - | TRBV6-1 | CASRRRDNAIGELFF | TGTGCCAGCAGGCGCCGGGACAATGCCATCGGGGAGCTGTTTTTT
- | TRBJ2-1 | TRBD2 | TRBV11-2 | CASSLLAGVREQFF | TGTGCCAGCAGCTTGTTAGCGGGAGTTCGTGAGCAGTTCTTC
- | TRBJ2-7 | - | TRBV30 | CAWSEGVGYKVWDEQYF | TGTGCCTGGAGCGAAGGAGTAGGATACAAGGTTTGGGACGAGCAGTACTTC
- | TRBJ2-5 | TRBD1 | TRBV11-3 | CASSNRDSEAGETQYF | TGTGCCAGCAGCAACCGGGACAGCGAGGCCGGGGAGACCCAGTACTTC
- | TRBJ1-6 | - | TRBV30 | CAWSVDSSYNSPLHF | TGTGCCTGGAGTGTGGATAGCTCCTATAATTCACCCCTCCACTTT
- | TRBJ2-5 | TRBD1 | TRBV7-9 | CASSWTGHQETQYF | TGTGCCAGCAGCTGGACAGGGCACCAAGAGACCCAGTACTTC
- | TRBJ2-3 | TRBD2 | TRBV7-3 | CASKLASYTDTQYF | TGTGCCAGCAAACTAGCGAGTTACACAGATACGCAGTATTTT
- | TRBJ1-3 | - | TRBV19 | CASSPGTGNTIYF | TGTGCCAGTAGTCCCGGGACAGGAAACACCATATATTTT
- | TRBJ1-4 | TRBD1 | TRBV18 | CASSPDRETNEKLFF | TGTGCCAGCTCACCGGACAGGGAAACTAATGAAAAACTGTTTTTT
- | TRBJ1-6 | - | TRBV7-9 | CASSTAGSSNSPLHF | TGTGCCAGCAGCACCGCAGGGTCAAGTAATTCACCCCTCCACTTT